Described below is a single T cell receptor (beta chain) sequence and its context. This clonotype was seen just once. Its binding antigen is unknown. Nothing much larger sits one base from this clone, and base qualities are not available. On its own, one read is weak support. Stable Graves' hyperthyroidism was defined as the absence of progression to ophthalmopathy over 18 months of follow-up. Hyperthyroidism patients were newly diagnosed, had a disease duration of under 2 months, and were aged 18 to 65 years. Exclusion was applied to patients with uncontrolled infections, other autoimmune diseases, pregnancy or lactation. Diagnoses were established on the basis of clinical symptoms, serum thyroxine and TRAb, thyroid ultrasound, and orbital computed tomography. PBMCs were separated from approximately 10 ml of fresh peripheral blood using Ficoll-Paque density gradient centrifugation. Total RNA was extracted using Trizol reagent, and RNA quality was assessed on an Agilent 2100 Bioanalyzer.

V loses 4 bases, J loses 13 bases, and the germline ends lie 10 bases apart. CDR1 and CDR2 were assigned from the germline V gene as SGHVS and FNYEAQ. The CDR3, from cysteine to phenylalanine, totals 11 residues. The CDR3 DNA has 33 bases and is translated from base 1. The data were taken from a study of T cells in Graves' hyperthyroidism and ophthalmopathy (dated by TCRdb to 2018 to 2020). With respect to the entire study: Peripheral blood was collected at initial diagnosis, before any treatment. To identify TCR V-J signatures that set the groups apart, the researchers used a discovery cohort of approximately 98 patients, made up of some 41 with Graves' ophthalmopathy and some 56 with stable Graves' hyperthyroidism. An independent validation cohort of 18 to 20 hyperthyroidism patients and about 15 patients who later progressed to ophthalmopathy tested prospective prediction of ophthalmopathy. The approximately 90 discovery patients were randomly split 7:3 into training and test sets. In more than 5 Graves' hyperthyroidism patients, the study also compared T-cell repertoires from thyroid tissue with T-cell repertoires from blood. After sampling, hyperthyroidism patients received methimazole starting at 30 mg daily, and ophthalmopathy patients received high-dose intravenous methylprednisolone. According to the paper, TCR Vbeta CDR3 sequencing was carried out on 135 peripheral blood samples, which came from fewer than 50 ophthalmopathy, about 75 hyperthyroidism and about 17 progressor patients.

TCR beta CDR3 regions were amplified from RNA transcripts. The first round of RT-PCR for the TCR CDR3 was performed with the HTBI primer set and the Qiagen OneStep RT-PCR kit. Libraries were constructed in a second round of multiplex PCR, after which size selection and purification were carried out. Sequencing of the libraries was done on an Illumina HiSeq2000 using paired-end 100 bp reads. Turning to the authors' computational methods: SOAPnuke was used to process the raw data, throwing out any read that contained adapters or uncalled bases, had a mean Phred below 15, or lacked an exact constant-primer or identifier match. High-quality paired reads were merged using COPE v1.2.5, and each unique nucleotide sequence was defined as a clonotype. Clonotypes were aligned to IMGT TRBV, TRBD and TRBJ reference segments using MiTCR v1.1. The analysis included only V-J combinations with a frequency above 0.0001, which together covered approximately 99% of the repertoires. The TCS score was defined as F50 (clonal expansion) divided by E x V (chaos), with BLOSUM62-based TCRdist calculated between CDR3 peptides within each V-J. Welch's t-statistics and random forest reduced 500 to 550 V-J features to 10 to 15, which were used in a naive Bayes classifier (R e1071). The Morisita-Horn index was used to measure how similar the thyroid and blood repertoires were. In-frame beta chains were kept once TCRdb had trimmed the public reads at Q25 with fastp and called clones with MiXCR. Rows with one shared CDR3 protein collapse into an entry with the most common genes and DNA. What appears here as the V and J calls and clone size reflects TCRdb's work, not the paper's. For this sample there are 95,000 to 110,000 distinct CDR3 sequences; approximately 50% appear just once. 26% of the sample lies in the top ten.

The paper's findings and limits, for the study overall: In validation, the model predicted progression to ophthalmopathy with about 71% sensitivity and around 72% specificity, a median of approximately 6.5 months before onset. In cross-validation, a model built on a 13 V-J signature told ophthalmopathy apart from stable hyperthyroidism with over 85% sensitivity and about 81% specificity, and in testing the same model reached 80%/75%. Most expanded thyroid clonotypes (frequency above 0.001) were also detected in blood, suggesting blood repertoires may reflect thyroid immune responses. Sample size was not statistically predetermined, and blinding of investigators to group allocation was not performed.

The receptor chain draws on TRBV7-6 and TRBJ2-2, with a tentative D gene TRBD1 over 5 matching bases. The TCR comes from a middle-aged man with Graves' hyperthyroidism. The specimen was blood. The DNA sequence follows: TGTGCCAGCAGCTCCCGGCAGGGGCTGTTTTTT. Its coded protein is CASSSRQGLFF.